This note documents a single T cell receptor (beta chain) sequence. This entry is derived from a study of blood T cell repertoires in COVID-19. Turning to the study itself: T cells, B-cell-depleted T cells, or PBMCs provided the cDNA or gDNA that served as material.

Source study methods: Nucleated cell counts were estimated from reference gene primer amplification. Only in-frame clones appear in the TCRdb table, and some are missing; sequencing was by immunoSEQ multiplex PCR. That table furnishes V, J and clone size, whereas the DNA furnished D and trimming. The sample shows some 80,000 clones, roughly 84% of them seen only once. CDR1 and CDR2 (germline): MDHEN, SYDVKM. Trimming cost V 0 bases and J 5 bases; bases outside gene matches: 12. This CDR3 has 17 residues. The specimen was peripheral blood. The origin of this receptor is a woman between 50 and 59 years old with acute or convalescent COVID-19. The rearrangement uses TRBV28 and TRBJ1-1; 7 bases line up with TRBD1. The chain's CDR3 is CASSLWRGDSRSTEAFF. The DNA for the CDR3 is TGTGCCAGCAGTTTATGGAGGGGGGACAGTAGATCGACTGAAGCTTTCTTT.